Listed here is a single T cell receptor beta chain. What it recognizes is unknown. Germline assignment: CDR1 ENHRY and CDR2 SYGVKD. The CDR3 sequence is 15 residues long. Trimming removed 6 bases from V and 8 bases from J; junction bases left unmatched: 11. Naive CD8 populations comprised CD45RO-negative cells positively selected for CCR7, excluding terminally differentiated effector memory CD45RA+ cells. Healthy HIV-negative adults without recent acute infections or vaccinations served as donors. Several immunoSEQ 96-well plates shared each subset's DNA, each plate a replicate. Profiling relied on immunoSEQ multiplex PCR, and the TCRdb table lists in-frame clones only, not all of them. Of millions of clones in the sample, approximately 95% were seen once. The sample comes from a study of shared clonotypes between healthy human individuals. Study background: Per donor, three plates held CD4 naive cells, three held CD4 memory, two held CD8 naive and one held CD8 memory. Whole-study results and caveats: When naive CD4 clonotypes were compared across several donors, approximately 5% were shared.

This TCR came from a man aged 18-30 years in good health. Sequencing was carried out using naive CD8+ T cells sorted from blood. The chain combines TRBV10-3 with TRBJ1-4; TRBD1 matches 8 bases. The CDR3 DNA sequence: TGTGCCATCAGAGAATTGACAGGGGAAAGAGAAAAACTGTTTTTT. Amino acid sequence: CAIRELTGEREKLFF.